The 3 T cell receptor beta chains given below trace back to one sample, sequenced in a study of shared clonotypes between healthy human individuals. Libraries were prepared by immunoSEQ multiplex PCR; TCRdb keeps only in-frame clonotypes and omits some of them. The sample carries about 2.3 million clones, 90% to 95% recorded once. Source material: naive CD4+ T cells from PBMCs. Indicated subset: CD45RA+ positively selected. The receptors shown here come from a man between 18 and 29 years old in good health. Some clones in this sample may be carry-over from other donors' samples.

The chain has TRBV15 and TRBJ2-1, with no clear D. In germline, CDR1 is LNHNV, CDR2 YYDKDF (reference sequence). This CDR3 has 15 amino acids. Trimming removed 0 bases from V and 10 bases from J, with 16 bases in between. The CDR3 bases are TGTGCCACCAGCAGAGATCGGGCTAGTTTTGGGGAGCAGTTCTTC. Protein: CATSRDRASFGEQFF.

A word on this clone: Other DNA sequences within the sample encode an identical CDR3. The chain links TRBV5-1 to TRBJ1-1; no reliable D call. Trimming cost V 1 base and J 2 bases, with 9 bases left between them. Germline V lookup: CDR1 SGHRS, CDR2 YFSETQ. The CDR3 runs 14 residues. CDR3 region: CASSLWVGNTEAFF. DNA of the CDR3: TGCGCCAGCAGCTTGTGGGTGGGTAACACTGAAGCTTTCTTT.

The CDR3 spells CASSYSGGAGTDTQYF. CDR3 DNA sequence: TGTGCCAGCAGTTACTCGGGGGGGGCCGGCACAGATACGCAGTATTTT. The chain carries TRBV6-5 and TRBJ2-3, with D maybe TRBD2 (7 bases). CDR1 is MNHEY and CDR2 is SVGAGI in the germline V gene. Trimming cost V 0 bases and J 1 base, with 11 bases left between them. The CDR3 runs to 16 residues.